Ten or more counts support the clone carrying this T cell receptor (beta chain). Antigen specificity is unknown. From the 5' RACE reads, TCRdb called clonotypes with MiXCR, one entry per CDR3 protein. The repertoire includes 250,000 to 350,000 distinct CDR3 sequences, roughly 9% of them detected once, and roughly 6.8% sits in the top ten. The source of the sample is a study of identical twins. Study-wide results and caveats: Alpha sequences out of frame and shared by twins had excess low generation probability. The more abundant beta clonotypes in cord blood had fewer insertions, and memory repertoires did not show this.

Germline V gene sequence: CDR1 ENHRY, CDR2 SYGVKD. There are 15 residues in the CDR3. V was pared by 6 bases and J by 5 bases, with 17 bases between. This sample also belongs to another study, concerning yellow fever vaccine responses in identical twins.

The clonotype was recovered from a woman under 30 in good health. Sequenced input: CD8+ T cells sorted from blood. V gene TRBV10-3 combines with J gene TRBJ2-1; D perhaps matches TRBD2 (6 bases). As DNA, the CDR3 is TGTGCCATCAGGGGGGACTCGACAACCCACAATGAGCAGTTCTTC. Translation: CAIRGDSTTHNEQFF.